The 10 T cell receptor beta chains presented below share a single source sample, sequenced in a study of molecular identifiers for immune sequencing clone quantification. TCRdb re-called the PCR reads through MiXCR, storing one row per CDR3 protein. The data show roughly 71,000 distinct CDR3 sequences, roughly 20% seen once. The sample consisted of naive CD8+ T cells from blood, with Jurkat cell RNA spiked in. Subset in this sample: FACS-sorted CD8+CD4-CCR7+CD45RA+ naive T cells. All receptors derive from a human donor in good health. Some libraries in this study had Jurkat cell RNA spiked in.

This clonotype was seen more than once but under ten times. It may be a read error: a sequence one base away is much more abundant. The V and J genes are TRBV6-2 or TRBV6-3 and TRBJ1-1; 7 bases are shared with TRBD1. V dropped 6 bases and J dropped 0; count of bases not matched to a gene: 7. The CDR3 runs 15 residues. Germline V CDR1 and CDR2: MNHEY, SVGEGT. The chain's CDR3 is CASRRDRVMNTEAFF. CDR3 DNA: TGTGCCAGCAGGCGGGACAGAGTCATGAACACTGAAGCTTTCTTT.

In its sample, this clonotype was seen a few times. The rearrangement links TRBV5-6 to TRBJ2-7; D is unresolved. Germline V gene data show CDR1 as SGHDT and CDR2 as YYEEEE. This CDR3 region has 16 residues. V dropped 0 bases and J dropped 2 bases, with 15 bases sitting between them. CDR3 DNA sequence: TGTGCCAGCAGCTTGGCCACCCGCAGGTTAACCTACGAGCAGTACTTC. It encodes CASSLATRRLTYEQYF.

This clonotype was seen at least ten times. This chain links TRBV4-1 with TRBJ2-2, with 16 bases aligning to TRBD2. The CDR3 consists of 18 residues. Trimming took 3 bases from V and 5 from J; bases not matched to a gene: 6. Per the germline V gene, CDR1 is MGHRA and CDR2 is YSYEKL. The CDR3 is CASSQGLAGGPGTGELFF. CDR3 nucleotide sequence: TGCGCCAGCAGCCAGGGACTAGCGGGAGGGCCGGGAACCGGGGAGCTGTTTTTT.

Only a few counts were recorded for this clonotype. The V call is TRBV15, the J call TRBJ2-7, with TRBD2 identical over 7 bases. With V trimmed by 0 bases and J by 5 bases, 13 bases remained unmatched. The CDR3 spans 17 residues. Germline CDR1 LNHNV, CDR2 YYDKDF (reference sequence). For the CDR3, the DNA is TGTGCCACCAGCAGAGAATTGGTGGCGGGAGCATCACACGAGCAGTACTTC. It translates to CATSRELVAGASHEQYF.

The gene calls are TRBV5-8 and TRBJ2-7; 7 nucleotides match TRBD1. V lost 0 bases to trimming and J lost 7 bases; unmatched junction nucleotides: 4. The CDR3 consists of 13 residues. Germline values: CDR1 SGHTS, CDR2 YDEGEE. CDR3 nucleotides: TGTGCCAGCAGCTTGGCCCCAGGGGGTGAGCAGTACTTC. It is translated as CASSLAPGGEQYF.

There are a few counts of this clonotype. A much larger clone differs by one base, so this may be a read error. The chain links TRBV7-2 to TRBJ2-5, with unresolved D. The CDR3 is 14 amino acids. The germline V and J ends were trimmed by 1 base and 4 bases, with 10 bases remaining between them. Looked up from germline, CDR1 is SGHTA and CDR2 is FQGNSA. The CDR3 is CASSLDLRLETQYF. The CDR3 coding sequence is TGTGCCAGCAGCTTAGATCTGCGGCTAGAGACCCAGTACTTC.

A few counts support this clonotype. This chain links TRBV9 with TRBJ1-1; the D is unclear. Per the germline V gene, CDR1 is SGDLS and CDR2 is YYNGEE. This CDR3 is 11 amino acids long. V dropped 7 bases and J dropped 1 base, with 5 bases sitting between them. The CDR3 DNA reads as TGTGCCAGCGGAGGGAACACTGAAGCTTTCTTT. It yields the protein CASGGNTEAFF.

The chain is built from TRBV7-8 and TRBJ2-3; TRBD2 matches 10 bases. After removal of 4 bases from V and 5 bases from J, the junction contained 21 bases not matched to a gene. Germline CDR1 reads SGHVS; CDR2 reads FQNEAQ. This CDR3 is 20 amino acids long. The DNA for the CDR3 is TGTGCCAGCAGCTCCTCTGGGCTAGCGGGAGTTCTCCCGGACATAGATACGCAGTATTTT. This sequence encodes CASSSSGLAGVLPDIDTQYF.

This clonotype was recorded many times. The chain employs TRBV28 and TRBJ2-1, with 7 bases lining up with TRBD2. Germline-derived CDR1 and CDR2 are MDHEN and SYDVKM. The CDR3 runs to 16 residues. V shed 5 bases, J shed 3 bases, and the junction held 10 bases outside the gene matches. This chain's CDR3 is CASSPPAAGVYNEQFF. DNA for the CDR3: TGTGCCAGCAGTCCCCCGGCGGCGGGAGTCTACAATGAGCAGTTCTTC.

As concerns this clonotype: This may stem from a read error, because a much larger clone lies one nucleotide away. The chain uses TRBV11-2 and TRBJ2-7; 10 nucleotides align to TRBD2. The CDR3 has 20 amino acids. CDR1 SGHAT and CDR2 FQNNGV come from the germline V gene. The CDR3 coding sequence is TGTGCCAGCAGCTTAGTTTTCGGTAGGCCTAGCGGGAGTACCGCCTACGAGCAGCACTTC. It encodes CASSLVFGRPSGSTAYEQHF.